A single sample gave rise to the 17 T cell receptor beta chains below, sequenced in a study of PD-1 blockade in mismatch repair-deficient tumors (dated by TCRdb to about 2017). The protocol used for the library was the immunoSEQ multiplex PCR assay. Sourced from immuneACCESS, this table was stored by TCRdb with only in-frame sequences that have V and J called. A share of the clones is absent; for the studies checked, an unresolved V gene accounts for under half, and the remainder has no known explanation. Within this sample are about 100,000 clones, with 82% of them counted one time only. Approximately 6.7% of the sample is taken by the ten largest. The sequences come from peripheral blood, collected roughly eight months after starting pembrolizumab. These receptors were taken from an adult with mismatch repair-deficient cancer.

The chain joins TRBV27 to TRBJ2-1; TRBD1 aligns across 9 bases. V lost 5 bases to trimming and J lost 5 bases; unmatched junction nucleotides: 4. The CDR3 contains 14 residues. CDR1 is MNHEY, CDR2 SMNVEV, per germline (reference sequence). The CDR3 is CASSPGTGNNEQFF. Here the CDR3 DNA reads TGTGCCAGCAGTCCCGGGACAGGGAACAATGAGCAGTTCTTC.

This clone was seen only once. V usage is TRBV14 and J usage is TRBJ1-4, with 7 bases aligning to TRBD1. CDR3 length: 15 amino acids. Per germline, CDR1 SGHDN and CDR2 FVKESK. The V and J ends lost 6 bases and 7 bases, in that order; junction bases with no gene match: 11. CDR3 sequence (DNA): TGTGCCAGCAGGCGGACAGGAAAAGGAGGTGAAAAACTGTTTTTT. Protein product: CASRRTGKGGEKLFF.

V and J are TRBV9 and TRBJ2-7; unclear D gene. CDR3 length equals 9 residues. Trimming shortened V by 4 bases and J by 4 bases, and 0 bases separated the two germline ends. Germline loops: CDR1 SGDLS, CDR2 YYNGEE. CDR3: CASSYEQYF. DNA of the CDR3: TGTGCCAGCAGCTACGAGCAGTACTTC.

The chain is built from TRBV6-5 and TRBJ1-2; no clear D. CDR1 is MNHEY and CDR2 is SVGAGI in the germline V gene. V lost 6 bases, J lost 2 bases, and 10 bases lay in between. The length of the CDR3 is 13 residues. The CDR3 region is CASSPDGNYGYTF. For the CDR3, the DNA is TGTGCCAGCAGCCCCGACGGGAACTATGGCTACACCTTC.

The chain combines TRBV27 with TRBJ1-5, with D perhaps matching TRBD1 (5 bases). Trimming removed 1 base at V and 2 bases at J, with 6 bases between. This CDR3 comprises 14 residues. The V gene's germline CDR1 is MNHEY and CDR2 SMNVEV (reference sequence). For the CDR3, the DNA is TGTGCCAGCAGTTTATGGGACGGCAATCAGCCCCAGCATTTT. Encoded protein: CASSLWDGNQPQHF.

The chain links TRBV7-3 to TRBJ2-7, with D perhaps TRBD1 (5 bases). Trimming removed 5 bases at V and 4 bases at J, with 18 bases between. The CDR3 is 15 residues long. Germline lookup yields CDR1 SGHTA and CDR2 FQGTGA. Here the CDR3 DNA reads TGTGCCAGCAGCCCTTCGACAGTCACTGGGTACGAGCAGTACTTC. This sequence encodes CASSPSTVTGYEQYF.

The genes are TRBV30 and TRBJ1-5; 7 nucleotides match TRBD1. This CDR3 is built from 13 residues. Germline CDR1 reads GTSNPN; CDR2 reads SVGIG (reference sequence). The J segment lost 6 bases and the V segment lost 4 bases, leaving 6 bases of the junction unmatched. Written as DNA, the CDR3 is TGTGCCTGGACAGGACAGGATGGTCAGCCCCAGCATTTT. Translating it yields CAWTGQDGQPQHF.

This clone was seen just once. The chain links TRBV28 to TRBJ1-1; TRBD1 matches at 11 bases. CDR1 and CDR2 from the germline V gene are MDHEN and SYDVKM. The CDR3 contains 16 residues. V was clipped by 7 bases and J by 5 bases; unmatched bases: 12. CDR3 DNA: TGTGCCAGCACCCCAGGACAGGGGGCTCTGAGAACTGAAGCTTTCTTT. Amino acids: CASTPGQGALRTEAFF. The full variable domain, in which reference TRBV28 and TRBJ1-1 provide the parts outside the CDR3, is DVKVTQSSRYLVKRTGEKVFLECVQDMDHENMFWYRQDPGLGLRLIYFSYDVKMKEKGDIPEGYSVSREKKERFSLILESASTNQTSMYLCASTPGQGALRTEAFFGQGTRLTVV.

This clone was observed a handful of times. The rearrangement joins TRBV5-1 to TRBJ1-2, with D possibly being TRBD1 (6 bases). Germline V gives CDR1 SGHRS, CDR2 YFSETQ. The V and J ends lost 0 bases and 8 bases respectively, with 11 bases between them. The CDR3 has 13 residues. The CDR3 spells CASSLAGENGYTF. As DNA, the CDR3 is TGCGCCAGCAGCTTGGCAGGGGAGAACGGCTACACCTTC.

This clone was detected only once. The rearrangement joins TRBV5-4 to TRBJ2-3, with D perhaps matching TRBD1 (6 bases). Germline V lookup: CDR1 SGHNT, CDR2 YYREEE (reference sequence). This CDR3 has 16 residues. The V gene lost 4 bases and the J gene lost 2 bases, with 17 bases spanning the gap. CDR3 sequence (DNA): TGTGCCAGCAGCCCCCCAGGGGACGCTCCCACAGATACGCAGTATTTT. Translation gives CASSPPGDAPTDTQYF. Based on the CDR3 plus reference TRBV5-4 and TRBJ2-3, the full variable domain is ETGVTQSPTHLIKTRGQQVTLRCSSQSGHNTVSWYQQALGQGPQFIFQYYREEENGRGNFPPRFSGLQFPNYSSELNVNALELDDSALYLCASSPPGDAPTDTQYFGPGTRLTVL.

In nucleotides, the CDR3 is TGTGCCAGCAGTGTCGGGGCGACAGATACGCAGTATTTT. It specifies CASSVGATDTQYF. V gene TRBV6-4 combines with J gene TRBJ2-3; D may be TRBD1 or TRBD2 (5 bases each). Germline V gene data show CDR1 as MRHNA and CDR2 as SNTAGT. The CDR3 runs to 13 residues. V lost 4 bases and J lost 3, with 8 bases in between.

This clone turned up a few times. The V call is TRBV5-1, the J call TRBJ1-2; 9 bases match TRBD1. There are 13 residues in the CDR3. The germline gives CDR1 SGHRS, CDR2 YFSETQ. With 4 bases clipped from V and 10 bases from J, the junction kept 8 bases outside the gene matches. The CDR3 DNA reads TGCGCCAGCAGCGAGCCGGGACAGGGACTCTACACCTTC. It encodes CASSEPGQGLYTF.

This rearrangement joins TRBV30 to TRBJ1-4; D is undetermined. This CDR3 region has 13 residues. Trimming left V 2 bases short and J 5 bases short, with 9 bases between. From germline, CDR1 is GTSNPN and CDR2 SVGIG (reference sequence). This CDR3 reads CAWSRNSNEKLFF. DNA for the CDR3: TGTGCCTGGAGTCGGAACAGCAATGAAAAACTGTTTTTT.

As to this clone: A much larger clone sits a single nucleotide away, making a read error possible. This CDR3 is CASSRTDTQYF. CDR3 nucleotides: TGTGCCAGCAGTCGGACAGATACGCAGTATTTT. The genes are TRBV11-2 and TRBJ2-3; D unclear. Trimming took 6 bases from V and 3 from J, leaving 4 bases between them. The CDR3 length is 11 residues. CDR1 is SGHAT, CDR2 FQNNGV, per germline.

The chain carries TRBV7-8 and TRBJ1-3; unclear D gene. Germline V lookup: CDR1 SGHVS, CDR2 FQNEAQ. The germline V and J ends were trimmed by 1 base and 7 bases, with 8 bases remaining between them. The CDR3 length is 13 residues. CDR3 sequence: CASSLVGVNTIYF. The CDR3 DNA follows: TGTGCCAGCAGCTTAGTCGGGGTCAACACCATATATTTT.

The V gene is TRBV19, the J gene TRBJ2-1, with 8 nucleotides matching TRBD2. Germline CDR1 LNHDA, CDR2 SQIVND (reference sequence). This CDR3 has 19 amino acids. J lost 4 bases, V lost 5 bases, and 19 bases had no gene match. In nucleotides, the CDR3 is TGTGCCAGTAGTGCCCGTGGAGCGGGAGTGTTCGGGCCATACAATGAGCAGTTCTTC. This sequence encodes CASSARGAGVFGPYNEQFF.

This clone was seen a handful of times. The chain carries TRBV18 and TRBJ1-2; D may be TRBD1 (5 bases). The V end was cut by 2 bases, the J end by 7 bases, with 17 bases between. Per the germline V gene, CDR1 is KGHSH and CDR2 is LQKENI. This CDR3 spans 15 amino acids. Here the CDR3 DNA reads TGTGCCAGCTCACCAATGAATGGGGGAGACGGTGGCTACACCTTC. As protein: CASSPMNGGDGGYTF.